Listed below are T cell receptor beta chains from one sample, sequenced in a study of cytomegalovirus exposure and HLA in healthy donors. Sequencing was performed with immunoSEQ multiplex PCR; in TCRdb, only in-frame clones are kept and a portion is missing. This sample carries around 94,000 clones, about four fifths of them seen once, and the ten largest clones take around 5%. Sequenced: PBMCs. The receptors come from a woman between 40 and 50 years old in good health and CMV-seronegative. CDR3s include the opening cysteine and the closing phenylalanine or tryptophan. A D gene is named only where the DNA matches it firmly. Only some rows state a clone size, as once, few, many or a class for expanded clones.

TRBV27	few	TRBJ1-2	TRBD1	TGTGCCAGCAGTCAGGGGGCTCTACTCTATGGCTACACCTTC	CASSQGALLYGYTF
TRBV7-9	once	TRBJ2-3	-	TGTGCCAGCAGCTTCTCAGATACGCAGTATTTT	CASSFSDTQYF
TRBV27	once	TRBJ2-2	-	TGTGCCAGCAGTTTAGTCCCCAGGGAAAACACCGGGGAGCTGTTTTTT	CASSLVPRENTGELFF
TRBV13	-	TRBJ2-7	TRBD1	TGTGCCAGCAGCCCCCGGGGGGACAGGGCTTACGAGCAGTACTTC	CASSPRGDRAYEQYF
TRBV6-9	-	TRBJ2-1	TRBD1	TGTGCCAGGGGGACAGGGGTCTACAATGAGCAGTTCTTC	CARGTGVYNEQFF
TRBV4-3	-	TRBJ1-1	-	TGCGCCAGCAGCCAAAACCCGGACACTGACACTGAAGCTTTCTTT	CASSQNPDTDTEAFF
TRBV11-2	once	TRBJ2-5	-	TGTGCCAGCAGCTTTTTGGGGGCCATGGAAGAGACCCAGTACTTC	CASSFLGAMEETQYF
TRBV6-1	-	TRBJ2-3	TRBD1	TGTGCCAGCAGTGAAGACACAGGGGGCGCATATGGGCAGTATTTT	CASSEDTGGAYGQYF
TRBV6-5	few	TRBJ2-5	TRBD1	TGTGCCAGCAGTCACCGGGACAGGCGAGAGACCCAGTACTTC	CASSHRDRRETQYF
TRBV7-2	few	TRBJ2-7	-	TGTGCCAGCAGCTTAACTGAAGACTCCTACGAGCAGTACTTC	CASSLTEDSYEQYF
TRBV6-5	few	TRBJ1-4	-	TGTGCCAGCAGCAGGACATTTATTTATGAAAAACTGTTTTTT	CASSRTFIYEKLFF
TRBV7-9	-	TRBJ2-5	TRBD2	TGTGCCAGCAGCGCCGAGAGGGTAGCGGGGGGAGAGACCCAGTACTTC	CASSAERVAGGETQYF
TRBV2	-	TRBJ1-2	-	TGTGCCAGCAGTACAACAACGGGCTATGGCTACACCTTC	CASSTTTGYGYTF
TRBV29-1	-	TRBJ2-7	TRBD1	TGCAGCGTTCTAATATCGGGACAGGGCTACGAGCAGTACTTC	CSVLISGQGYEQYF
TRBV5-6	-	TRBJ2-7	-	TGTGCCAGCAGCTTAGGGACAACCTACGAGCAGTACTTC	CASSLGTTYEQYF
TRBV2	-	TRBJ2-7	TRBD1	TGTGCCAGCAGAAGGACAGGGGGCTTCGAGCAGTACTTC	CASRRTGGFEQYF
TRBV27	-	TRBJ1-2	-	TGTGCCAGCAGTTTACGGCAGGGGTATGGCTACACCTTC	CASSLRQGYGYTF
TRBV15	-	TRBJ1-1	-	TGTGCCACCAGCGAGACAGCGAACACTGAAGCTTTCTTT	CATSETANTEAFF
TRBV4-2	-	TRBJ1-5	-	TGTGCCAGCAGCCAAGAAGGGGCGGGGGAGAATCAGCCCCAGCATTTT	CASSQEGAGENQPQHF
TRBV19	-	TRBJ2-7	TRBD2	TGTGCCAGTAGTCCAGGTGGGGCTAGCGGGGGGTACGAGCAGTACTTC	CASSPGGASGGYEQYF
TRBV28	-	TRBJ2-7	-	TGTGCCAGCAGTGCCCCCAGGCCCATATCTTACGAGCAGTACTTC	CASSAPRPISYEQYF
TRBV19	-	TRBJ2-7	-	TGTGCCAGTAGTAGAGGGATGAAGCCCTACGAGCAGTACTTC	CASSRGMKPYEQYF
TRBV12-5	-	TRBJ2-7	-	TGTGCTAGTGGTTTGGCGGAGGACAGTTACGAGCAGTACTTC	CASGLAEDSYEQYF
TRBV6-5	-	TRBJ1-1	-	TGTGCCAGCAGTTACCAGTCTGCCAGGGAAGCTTTCTTT	CASSYQSAREAFF
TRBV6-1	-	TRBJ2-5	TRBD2	TGTGCCAGCAGTGCAGGACTAGCGGGGAGGGGAGAGACCCAGTACTTC	CASSAGLAGRGETQYF
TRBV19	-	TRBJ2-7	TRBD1	TGTGCCAGTAGCCACGGGACAGGGGGCAGCGAGCAGTACTTC	CASSHGTGGSEQYF
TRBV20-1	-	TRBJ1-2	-	TGCAGTGCTACCAGAGGCTATGGCTACACCTTC	CSATRGYGYTF
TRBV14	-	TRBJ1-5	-	TGTGCCAGCAGCTTACCGGGTTCGCCCCAGCATTTT	CASSLPGSPQHF
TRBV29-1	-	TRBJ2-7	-	TGCAGCGCGAGGGGCCCAGGGGAGGAGCAGTACTTC	CSARGPGEEQYF
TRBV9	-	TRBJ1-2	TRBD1	TGTGCCAGCAGCAGAGCCGGGACAGGCTATGGCTACACCTTC	CASSRAGTGYGYTF
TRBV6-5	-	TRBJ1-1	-	TGTGCCAGCAGCTGGGAGGATAACACTGAAGCTTTCTTT	CASSWEDNTEAFF
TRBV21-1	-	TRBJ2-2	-	TGTGCCAGCAGCAAATCCTGGGGCAAGGGAAGAAGTACGAACACCGGGGAGCTGTTTTTT	CASSKSWGKGRSTNTGELFF
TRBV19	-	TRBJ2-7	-	TGTGCCAGTAGTATCAACGGCCCCTTGTCTTCTAGGCACGAGCAGTACTTC	CASSINGPLSSRHEQYF
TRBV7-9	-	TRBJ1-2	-	TGTGCCAGCAGCTTAGACCGGGTCTATGGCTACACCTTC	CASSLDRVYGYTF
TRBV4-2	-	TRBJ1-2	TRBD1	TGTGCCAGCAGCCAAACAGGGGGTGGTTATGGCTACACCTTC	CASSQTGGGYGYTF
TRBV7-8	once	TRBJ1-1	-	TGTGCCAGCAGACCTTCGCGGGGCCCCAGCACTGAAGCTTTCTTT	CASRPSRGPSTEAFF
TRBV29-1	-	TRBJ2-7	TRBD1	TGCAGCGTTGCCCGACAGGGGGAAGAGCAGTACTTC	CSVARQGEEQYF
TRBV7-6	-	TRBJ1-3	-	TGTGCCAGCAGCTTAGTGGCTGGCGGAAACACCATATATTTT	CASSLVAGGNTIYF
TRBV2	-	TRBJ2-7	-	TGTGCCAGCAGTGAAGGCCCGCGGGGCCACGAGCAGTACTTC	CASSEGPRGHEQYF
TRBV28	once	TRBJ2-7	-	TGTGCCAGCAGCGGGGGTGGTAGTTCCTACGAGCAGTACTTC	CASSGGGSSYEQYF
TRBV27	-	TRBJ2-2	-	TGTGCCAGCGGAGTTACCGGGGAGCTGTTTTTT	CASGVTGELFF
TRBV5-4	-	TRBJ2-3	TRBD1	TGTGCCAGCAGCCCGGGACAGGACACAGATACGCAGTATTTT	CASSPGQDTDTQYF
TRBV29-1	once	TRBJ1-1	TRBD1	TGCAGCGGGGGGGACAGGGACACTGAAGCTTTCTTT	CSGGDRDTEAFF
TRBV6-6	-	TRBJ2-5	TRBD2	TGTGCCAGCACCGGACTAGCGGGGGATCAAGAGACCCAGTACTTC	CASTGLAGDQETQYF
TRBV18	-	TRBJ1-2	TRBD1	TGTGCCAGCTCAGCCGGACAGGGATGGGATGGCTACACCTTC	CASSAGQGWDGYTF
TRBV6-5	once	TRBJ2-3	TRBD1	TGTGCCAGCAGTTACTCCGGGACAGGTAGTACAGATACGCAGTATTTT	CASSYSGTGSTDTQYF
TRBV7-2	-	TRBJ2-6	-	TGTGCCAGCAGCCCGGGCTCTGGGGCCAACGTCCTGACTTTC	CASSPGSGANVLTF
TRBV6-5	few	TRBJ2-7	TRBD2	TGTGCCAGCAGTTTGGCCCCCAGCGGGAGGTCCTACGAGCAGTACTTC	CASSLAPSGRSYEQYF
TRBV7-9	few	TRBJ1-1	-	TGTGCCAGCAGCTTCCTCACAGGGAAAACGGAAGCTTTCTTT	CASSFLTGKTEAFF
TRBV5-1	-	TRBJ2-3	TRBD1	TGCGCCAGCAGCGGGGGACAGGGTGATGATGGGCAGTATTTT	CASSGGQGDDGQYF
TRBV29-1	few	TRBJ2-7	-	TGCAGCGTTGAAGATATTTGGGCTAGCGTCTCCTACGAGCAGTACTTC	CSVEDIWASVSYEQYF
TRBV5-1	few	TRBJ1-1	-	TGCGCCAGCAGCTTGGCGGCGGATGGGACTGAAGCTTTCTTT	CASSLAADGTEAFF